The 29 T cell receptor beta chains presented below share a single source sample, sequenced in a study of cytomegalovirus exposure and HLA in healthy donors. Measured with immunoSEQ multiplex PCR; TCRdb has only the in-frame clones, and not every one. The sample includes approximately 110,000 clones, approximately 94% of them seen just once. Sequenced sample: PBMCs. These receptors were obtained from a woman in her late teens or twenties in good health and CMV-seronegative.

V gene TRBV7-3 combines with J gene TRBJ2-1; D gene unclear. This CDR3 has 16 amino acids. In germline, CDR1 is SGHTA, CDR2 FQGTGA. Trimming stripped 5 bases from V and 0 bases from J, with 14 bases between. DNA of the CDR3: TGTGCCAGCAGCACCCTGACTCTTAGCTCCTACAATGAGCAGTTCTTC. It yields the protein CASSTLTLSSYNEQFF.

J is TRBJ1-1 and V is TRBV28; no definite D call. Trimming left V 6 bases short and J 1 base short, with 9 bases between. Germline V gives CDR1 MDHEN, CDR2 SYDVKM. The CDR3 is 13 residues long. This CDR3 is CASSVPGNTEAFF. Written as DNA, the CDR3 is TGTGCCAGCAGCGTTCCAGGGAACACTGAAGCTTTCTTT.

The chain recombines TRBV6-6 with TRBJ2-7, with D uncertain. Germline V gene lookup returns CDR1 MNHNY and CDR2 SVGAGI (reference sequence). The germline V and J ends were trimmed by 5 bases and 1 base, with 9 bases remaining between them. This CDR3 is built from 13 residues. CDR3 coding DNA: TGTGCCAGCAGTCCCACGGGTTCCTACGAGCAGTACTTC. Translation: CASSPTGSYEQYF.

The chain uses TRBV2 and TRBJ1-5, with unresolved D. CDR1 and CDR2 (germline): SNHLY, FYNNEI. V shed 11 bases and J shed 4 bases, with 18 bases lying between them. This CDR3 has 14 residues. The CDR3 DNA is TGTGCCTCCGGCGGACGGGAAAGAAATCAGCCCCAGCATTTT. Protein sequence: CASGGRERNQPQHF.

In its sample, this clone was seen a few times. The J gene is TRBJ2-3, the V gene TRBV10-1; D remains unclear. CDR3 length equals 13 residues. CDR1 and CDR2 (germline): WNHNN, SYGVQD (reference sequence). Between the trimmed V and J ends, which lost 5 bases and 4 bases, there was a span of 10 bases. CDR3 region: CASSLTTADTQYF. The CDR3 DNA reads TGCGCCAGCAGTCTCACAACCGCAGATACGCAGTATTTT.

The rearrangement joins TRBV28 to TRBJ1-5; D remains unclear. The CDR3 contains 14 residues. The germline V and J ends were trimmed by 1 base and 7 bases, with 11 bases remaining between them. Germline V gives CDR1 MDHEN, CDR2 SYDVKM. The CDR3 region is CASSLLSAGQPQHF. CDR3 DNA: TGTGCCAGCAGTTTATTGTCCGCCGGGCAGCCCCAGCATTTT.

The genes are TRBV6-5 and TRBJ1-2; TRBD1 matches 8 bases. The V and J ends lost 6 bases and 8 bases, in that order; junction bases with no gene match: 5. CDR1 and CDR2 from the germline V gene are MNHEY and SVGAGI. The CDR3 length is 12 residues. CDR3 sequence: CASRSGGGGYTF. The CDR3 nucleotides read TGTGCCAGCAGGTCAGGGGGCGGCGGCTACACCTTC.

The chain employs TRBV5-1 and TRBJ2-7, with D possibly being TRBD1 (6 bases). Germline V gene data show CDR1 as SGHRS and CDR2 as YFSETQ. Trimming pared 4 bases from V and 2 bases from J, leaving 10 bases between. This CDR3 has 13 amino acids. CDR3 loop: CASSRDTPYEQYF. In nucleotides, the CDR3 is TGCGCCAGCAGCCGGGACACCCCCTACGAGCAGTACTTC.

The V and J genes are TRBV28 and TRBJ1-1, with 8 bases lining up with TRBD1. The CDR3 contains 13 residues. Per the germline V gene, CDR1 is MDHEN and CDR2 is SYDVKM. V was clipped by 1 base and J by 7 bases; unmatched bases: 2. The CDR3 bases are TGTGCCAGCAGTTTATCGGGACAGGTTGAAGCTTTCTTT. Amino acid sequence: CASSLSGQVEAFF.

V is TRBV5-4 and J is TRBJ2-5; the match to TRBD2 covers 11 bases. V gave up 4 bases and J gave up 5 bases; unmatched junction bases: 10. Germline V gene data show CDR1 as SGHNT and CDR2 as YYREEE (reference sequence). There are 16 residues in the CDR3. The CDR3 sequence: CASSQNLAGGEETQYF. The CDR3 DNA reads as TGTGCCAGCAGCCAAAACCTAGCGGGGGGTGAGGAGACCCAGTACTTC.

The chain links TRBV10-1 to TRBJ2-3, with D possibly matching TRBD1 (5 bases). This CDR3 is 16 amino acids long. Germline CDR1 WNHNN, CDR2 SYGVQD (reference sequence). V lost 3 bases, J lost 1 base, and 14 bases lay in between. The chain's CDR3 is CASSELGQPGTDTQYF. The CDR3 nucleotides are TGCGCCAGCAGTGAATTGGGGCAGCCTGGCACAGATACGCAGTATTTT.

The chain employs TRBV27 and TRBJ2-3; 7 nucleotides agree with TRBD2. With 7 bases clipped from V and 4 bases from J, the junction kept 8 bases outside the gene matches. Germline loops: CDR1 MNHEY, CDR2 SMNVEV (reference sequence). There are 14 residues in the CDR3. The CDR3 bases are TGTGCCAGCACCTCTGGGGGGAGGGCAGATACGCAGTATTTT. This encodes CASTSGGRADTQYF.

The CDR3 DNA sequence: TGTGCCAGCAGCTCGGGACAGGGTGGAGAGCAGTACTTC. This gives the protein CASSSGQGGEQYF. The J gene is TRBJ2-7, the V gene TRBV11-2, with 9 bases that match TRBD1. V was clipped by 4 bases and J by 7 bases; unmatched bases: 5. Germline assignment: CDR1 SGHAT and CDR2 FQNNGV. There are 13 residues in the CDR3. The variable domain in full, completed from reference TRBV11-2 and TRBJ2-7, reads EAGVAQSPRYKIIEKRQSVAFWCNPISGHATLYWYQQILGQGPKLLIQFQNNGVVDDSQLPKDRFSAERLKGVDSTLKIQPAKLEDSAVYLCASSSGQGGEQYFGPGTRLTVT.

The chain joins TRBV6-1 to TRBJ2-3; no reliable D call. Looked up from germline, CDR1 is MNHNS and CDR2 is SASEGT. V lost 10 bases, J lost 1 base, and 18 bases lay in between. There are 15 residues in the CDR3. CDR3 protein: CATDIQVGRTDTQYF. The CDR3 DNA reads TGTGCCACCGACATCCAGGTTGGCCGCACAGATACGCAGTATTTT.

CDR3 region: CASSEEMTLPNQPQHF. The CDR3 region has the DNA TGTGCCAGCAGTGAAGAGATGACACTCCCTAATCAGCCCCAGCATTTT. The chain links TRBV6-1 to TRBJ1-5; D is unclear. Germline loops: CDR1 MNHNS, CDR2 SASEGT. The CDR3 is made up of 16 amino acids. Trimming removed 1 base at V and 4 bases at J, with 14 bases between.

J is TRBJ2-5 and V is TRBV10-2, with D tentatively TRBD2 (5 bases). Germline CDR1 and CDR2: WSHSY and SAAADI. Trimming cost V 6 bases and J 4 bases, with 12 bases left between them. This CDR3 spans 13 amino acids. CDR3 amino acids: CASRRGSGETQYF. Here the CDR3 DNA reads TGCGCCAGCAGACGAGGGTCGGGAGAGACCCAGTACTTC.

This clone has just one count. This chain joins TRBV6-1 and TRBJ2-7, with D possibly being TRBD2 (7 bases). CDR3 size: 16 residues. Germline assignment: CDR1 MNHNS and CDR2 SASEGT. Trimming took off 4 bases at V and 2 bases at J, with 18 bases between the two ends. In DNA, the CDR3 is TGTGCCAGCAGTGCCCGTCATAGGGGGGGAACCTACGAGCAGTACTTC. It codes for CASSARHRGGTYEQYF.

The chain carries TRBV5-1 and TRBJ2-7, with 7 nucleotides matching TRBD1. V was clipped by 2 bases and J by 5 bases; unmatched bases: 13. Germline CDR1 is SGHRS and CDR2 is YFSETQ. The CDR3 is 16 amino acids. In nucleotides, the CDR3 is TGCGCCAGCAGCTTCAAGGCTACGACAGGGTTTGACGAGCAGTACTTC. Translation gives CASSFKATTGFDEQYF.

This clone is a singleton in its sample. This chain uses TRBV7-9 with TRBJ1-3; the D gene is possibly TRBD1 (5 bases). Germline V gene sequence: CDR1 SEHNR, CDR2 FQNEAQ (reference sequence). The CDR3 loop spans 14 amino acids. V lost 5 bases and J lost 0, with 8 bases in between. The CDR3 DNA reads as TGTGCCAGCAGCCCGACAGCCTCTGGAAACACCATATATTTT. The encoded protein is CASSPTASGNTIYF.

As DNA, the CDR3 is TGTGCCAGCAGCTTAGGATCGTCTAGCGGGAGGCGAACCTATGAGCAGTTCTTC. Protein: CASSLGSSSGRRTYEQFF. The chain couples TRBV7-2 to TRBJ2-1; 11 bases align to TRBD2. Germline loops: CDR1 SGHTA, CDR2 FQGNSA. V dropped 1 base and J dropped 8; count of bases not matched to a gene: 13. This CDR3 has 18 residues.

This clone has just one count. The J gene is TRBJ2-3, the V gene TRBV29-1; D not resolved. V was cut by 3 bases and J by 0 bases, with 10 bases left in between. CDR1 and CDR2 (germline): SQVTM, ANQGSEA. The CDR3 covers 14 residues. CDR3 in amino acids: CSVESRLSTDTQYF. The CDR3 DNA reads as TGCAGCGTTGAGTCCAGGTTAAGCACAGATACGCAGTATTTT.

The J gene is TRBJ2-7, the V gene TRBV5-1; 7 bases are a match to TRBD2. Germline CDR1 SGHRS, CDR2 YFSETQ. The CDR3 is 15 amino acids. Germline trimming cut 4 bases from V and 2 bases from J; bases unmatched to any gene: 9. The chain's CDR3 is CASSDGTTPAYEQYF. CDR3 nucleotide sequence: TGCGCCAGCAGCGACGGGACTACGCCTGCCTACGAGCAGTACTTC.

The rearrangement joins TRBV5-1 to TRBJ1-1, with a possible D match to TRBD1 (6 bases). Between the trimmed V and J ends, which lost 4 bases and 1 base, there was a span of 11 bases. The CDR3 consists of 14 residues. The germline V gene encodes CDR1 SGHRS and CDR2 YFSETQ. CDR3 sequence reads: CASSGGQRNTEAFF. The CDR3 DNA reads as TGCGCCAGCAGCGGCGGACAGAGGAACACTGAAGCTTTCTTT. The variable domain in full, with the rest retrieved from reference TRBV5-1 and TRBJ1-1, is KAGVTQTPRYLIKTRGQQVTLSCSPISGHRSVSWYQQTPGQGLQFLFEYFSETQRNKGNFPGRFSGRQFSNSRSEMNVSTLELGDSALYLCASSGGQRNTEAFFGQGTRLTVV.

The J gene is TRBJ2-7, the V gene TRBV7-9; D uncertain. Per germline, CDR1 SEHNR and CDR2 FQNEAQ (reference sequence). Trimming pared 3 bases from V and 5 bases from J, leaving 8 bases between. This CDR3 region has 12 residues. The CDR3 DNA is TGTGCCAGCAGCTTTTTGAGCAACGAGCAGTACTTC. Translation gives CASSFLSNEQYF.

The chain carries TRBV7-3 and TRBJ2-1, with 9 bases that match TRBD2. Trimming at V came to 2 bases and at J to 1 base, leaving 0 bases not matched to a gene. Per the germline V gene, CDR1 is SGHTA and CDR2 is FQGTGA. The CDR3 has 15 residues. CDR3 region: CASSLGLASYNEQFF. The DNA of the CDR3 is TGTGCCAGCAGCTTAGGACTAGCGTCCTACAATGAGCAGTTCTTC. The full variable domain, completed using reference TRBV7-3 and TRBJ2-1, is GAGVSQTPSNKVTEKGKYVELRCDPISGHTALYWYRQSLGQGPEFLIYFQGTGAADDSGLPNDRFFAVRPEGSVSTLKIQRTERGDSAVYLCASSLGLASYNEQFFGPGTRLTVL.

This chain uses TRBV28 with TRBJ2-1; TRBD2 matches at 9 bases. V lost 5 bases to trimming and J lost 0 bases; unmatched junction nucleotides: 14. This CDR3 region has 19 residues. The germline V gene has CDR1 MDHEN and CDR2 SYDVKM. The DNA of the CDR3 is TGTGCCAGCAGTGGTTATCCTAGCGGGACGCCCCGCTCCTACAATGAGCAGTTCTTC. This sequence encodes CASSGYPSGTPRSYNEQFF.

This clone showed up just once. The chain recombines TRBV28 with TRBJ2-7, with D possibly being TRBD2 (7 bases). V was clipped by 3 bases and J by 4 bases, with 22 bases between them. Germline V lookup: CDR1 MDHEN, CDR2 SYDVKM. This CDR3 comprises 17 residues. The CDR3 here is CASSLRFTPRGGYEQYF. As DNA, the CDR3 is TGTGCCAGCAGTTTGAGGTTCACACCCAGGGGAGGGTACGAGCAGTACTTC.

V gene TRBV6-5 combines with J gene TRBJ1-1; unclear D gene. The CDR3 is made up of 15 amino acids. CDR1 is MNHEY and CDR2 is SVGAGI in the germline V gene. Deletions cut 6 bases from V and 3 bases from J, with 17 bases between. The CDR3 DNA reads TGTGCCAGCAGCATCGAAGGGAGGTGGGACACTGAAGCTTTCTTT. Its translation: CASSIEGRWDTEAFF.

V gene TRBV27 combines with J gene TRBJ1-6; D possibly corresponds to TRBD1 (5 bases). The V and J ends lost 1 base and 10 bases respectively, with 14 bases between them. This CDR3 is built from 15 residues. The germline V gene has CDR1 MNHEY and CDR2 SMNVEV (reference sequence). This CDR3 reads CASSLLAGMSSPLHF. The CDR3 DNA reads TGTGCCAGCAGTTTATTGGCAGGGATGAGCTCACCCCTCCACTTT.